The source of this T cell receptor (beta chain) is a study of identical twins. J was trimmed by 3 bases and V by 4 bases; bases with no gene match: 6. Germline CDR1 and CDR2: KGHDR and SFDVKD. The CDR3 is 15 residues long. The sample holds a few counts of this clonotype. Its target is not known. Findings and caveats of the study: Within beta out-of-frame sequences, the excess sharing observed between twins was weaker. Twins shared out-of-frame alpha sequences with excess low generation probability.

TCRdb recomputed calls from the 5' RACE reads with MiXCR, one row per CDR3 protein. The data contain hundreds of thousands of distinct CDR3 sequences, over 8.5% of them seen just once; the ten biggest clones take up approximately 0.94%. These records were also assigned to another study, of yellow fever vaccine responses in identical twins. That study reports: Twins reportedly showed a vaccine T cell response that seemed partly convergent and partly personalized.

The sample was PBMCs. The J gene is TRBJ2-7, the V gene TRBV24-1, with TRBD1 matching over 9 bases. The source of this sequence is a woman aged 18-29 years in good health. DNA for the CDR3: TGTGCCACCAGTGAAACCGGGACAGGGCTCTACGAGCAGTACTTC. This sequence encodes CATSETGTGLYEQYF.